This T cell receptor beta chain was documented in a study of CD8+CD57+ T cells in acquired aplastic anemia. Before being chosen for sequencing, patients had shown CD8+CD57+ cell expansion by flow cytometry. Per the germline V gene, CDR1 is SGHRS and CDR2 is YFSETQ. There are 14 residues in the CDR3. The germline V and J ends were trimmed by 0 bases and 3 bases, with 10 bases remaining between them. Researchers used genomic DNA as the template to profile TCR beta VDJ and CDR3. TCRdb re-called the reads through MiXCR, storing one row per CDR3 protein. The sample has some 170,000 distinct CDR3 sequences, roughly 48% seen once.

V usage is TRBV5-1 and J usage is TRBJ2-7; D might be TRBD1 (6 bases). Material for sequencing was sorted CD4+, CD8+, or CD8+CD57+ T cells (not recorded which) from PBMCs. This clonotype was sampled from a human donor with aplastic anemia. The chain's CDR3 is CASSLGTDLYEQYF. The DNA of the CDR3 is TGCGCCAGCAGCTTGGGGACAGATCTCTACGAGCAGTACTTC.